This is a list of T cell receptor beta chains from one sample in a study of cytomegalovirus exposure and HLA in healthy donors. TCRdb keeps only in-frame clones here, not all; method: immunoSEQ multiplex PCR. The sample lists 55,000 to 70,000 clones; around 86% were seen once. The sample taken for sequencing was PBMCs. These TCRs come from a woman aged 30 to 39 in good health and CMV-seronegative. The CDR3 runs from the conserved cysteine through the conserved F or W. D genes are given only for firm matches. Rows give clone size only sometimes, using once, few, many, or a class for an expanded clone.

J gene: TRBJ2-2; D gene: TRBD1; CDR3 length: 14; clone size: -; V gene: TRBV5-1; CDR3 DNA: TGCGCCAGCAGCCGGGGACAGGGGACCGGGGAGCTGTTTTTT; CDR3 protein: CASSRGQGTGELFF
J gene: TRBJ2-1; D gene: TRBD2; CDR3 length: 14; clone size: -; V gene: TRBV30; CDR3 DNA: TGTGCCTGGAGTGTACAAGGCGGCGGGAGGGCCGAGTTCTTC; CDR3 protein: CAWSVQGGGRAEFF
J gene: TRBJ1-3; D gene: TRBD1; CDR3 length: 15; clone size: -; V gene: TRBV5-5; CDR3 DNA: TGTGCCAGCAGCTTACCGGGACAGGGTGGAAACACCATATATTTT; CDR3 protein: CASSLPGQGGNTIYF
J gene: TRBJ2-1; D gene: -; CDR3 length: 15; clone size: -; V gene: TRBV12-5; CDR3 DNA: TGTGCTAGTGGCCTAGGAGATTTCTCCTACAATGAGCAGTTCTTC; CDR3 protein: CASGLGDFSYNEQFF
J gene: TRBJ2-7; D gene: -; CDR3 length: 12; clone size: -; V gene: TRBV5-1; CDR3 DNA: TGCGCCAGCAGCTACGTCCCGGGCGAGCAGTACTTC; CDR3 protein: CASSYVPGEQYF
J gene: TRBJ2-2; D gene: -; CDR3 length: 15; clone size: once; V gene: TRBV7-9; CDR3 DNA: TGTGCCAGCAGCCCGGTTAGCCGAAACACCGGGGAGCTGTTTTTT; CDR3 protein: CASSPVSRNTGELFF
J gene: TRBJ2-5; D gene: TRBD1; CDR3 length: 13; clone size: -; V gene: TRBV27; CDR3 DNA: TGTGCCAGCAGTGACAGGGTACAAGAGACCCAGTACTTC; CDR3 protein: CASSDRVQETQYF
J gene: TRBJ2-2; D gene: -; CDR3 length: 14; clone size: -; V gene: TRBV5-5; CDR3 DNA: TGTGCCAGCAGCCCTCCGGGAAACACCGGGGAGCTGTTTTTT; CDR3 protein: CASSPPGNTGELFF
J gene: TRBJ2-2; D gene: -; CDR3 length: 15; clone size: -; V gene: TRBV4-2; CDR3 DNA: TGTGCCAGCAGCCAAGTAAACGGGGGAGGCGGGGAGCTGTTTTTT; CDR3 protein: CASSQVNGGGGELFF
J gene: TRBJ1-5; D gene: -; CDR3 length: 13; clone size: -; V gene: TRBV18; CDR3 DNA: TGTGCCAGCTCACCATCGGGTAATCAGCCCCAGCATTTT; CDR3 protein: CASSPSGNQPQHF
J gene: TRBJ1-1; D gene: -; CDR3 length: 13; clone size: -; V gene: TRBV27; CDR3 DNA: TGTGCCAGCAGTTTATCTTCAGACACTGAAGCTTTCTTT; CDR3 protein: CASSLSSDTEAFF
J gene: TRBJ2-1; D gene: TRBD2; CDR3 length: 16; clone size: -; V gene: TRBV5-4; CDR3 DNA: TGTGCCAGCAGTCCCACGAGCGGGATCAGCCACAATGAGCAGTTCTTC; CDR3 protein: CASSPTSGISHNEQFF
J gene: TRBJ2-7; D gene: TRBD2; CDR3 length: 15; clone size: -; V gene: TRBV19; CDR3 DNA: TGTGCCACCAGACTAGCGGGAGGGGTCGTCTACGAGCAGTACTTC; CDR3 protein: CATRLAGGVVYEQYF
J gene: TRBJ2-3; D gene: -; CDR3 length: 14; clone size: once; V gene: TRBV6-5; CDR3 DNA: TGTGCCAGCAGCCTCGGACTATTTACAGATACGCAGTATTTT; CDR3 protein: CASSLGLFTDTQYF
J gene: TRBJ1-5; D gene: -; CDR3 length: 15; clone size: -; V gene: TRBV27; CDR3 DNA: TGTGCCATCGCCGGGATACCTATCCGCAATCAGCCCCAGCATTTT; CDR3 protein: CAIAGIPIRNQPQHF
J gene: TRBJ2-3; D gene: -; CDR3 length: 13; clone size: -; V gene: TRBV14; CDR3 DNA: TGTGCCAGCCGGGACTCAGGCACAGATACGCAGTATTTT; CDR3 protein: CASRDSGTDTQYF
J gene: TRBJ1-5; D gene: TRBD1; CDR3 length: 15; clone size: -; V gene: TRBV5-1; CDR3 DNA: TGCGCCAGCAGCCAGACAGGGGGCTATAATCAGCCCCAGCATTTT; CDR3 protein: CASSQTGGYNQPQHF
J gene: TRBJ2-3; D gene: TRBD2; CDR3 length: 15; clone size: -; V gene: TRBV11-2; CDR3 DNA: TGTGCCAGCAGCTCGATAGCGGGGGGCACAGATACGCAGTATTTT; CDR3 protein: CASSSIAGGTDTQYF
J gene: TRBJ2-2; D gene: -; CDR3 length: 14; clone size: -; V gene: TRBV2; CDR3 DNA: TGTGCCAGCAACCGACTAGGAATACCCGGGGAGCTGTTTTTT; CDR3 protein: CASNRLGIPGELFF
J gene: TRBJ2-7; D gene: -; CDR3 length: 15; clone size: -; V gene: TRBV7-2; CDR3 DNA: TGTGCCAGCAGCCCGACTAGGGTGTCTTTCTACGAGCAGTACTTC; CDR3 protein: CASSPTRVSFYEQYF
J gene: TRBJ2-1; D gene: TRBD1; CDR3 length: 15; clone size: -; V gene: TRBV28; CDR3 DNA: TGTGCCAGCTGCACTCGGGACAGGCTCTACAATGAGCAGTTCTTC; CDR3 protein: CASCTRDRLYNEQFF
J gene: TRBJ1-2; D gene: TRBD1; CDR3 length: 15; clone size: -; V gene: TRBV28; CDR3 DNA: TGTGCCATCACCCGGGCGGAAGGGGGCTCCTATGGCTACACCTTC; CDR3 protein: CAITRAEGGSYGYTF
J gene: TRBJ2-2; D gene: TRBD2; CDR3 length: 14; clone size: -; V gene: TRBV10-3; CDR3 DNA: TGTGCCACCAGAGGACTAGCAGAGACCGGGGAGCTGTTTTTT; CDR3 protein: CATRGLAETGELFF
J gene: TRBJ2-7; D gene: TRBD2; CDR3 length: 13; clone size: -; V gene: TRBV19; CDR3 DNA: TGTGCCAGTAGTTCGGCAGGGAGGGACGAGCAGTACTTC; CDR3 protein: CASSSAGRDEQYF
J gene: TRBJ1-1; D gene: -; CDR3 length: 14; clone size: -; V gene: TRBV7-3; CDR3 DNA: TGTGCCAGCAGCTTATCGACAGACTCCACTGAAGCTTTCTTT; CDR3 protein: CASSLSTDSTEAFF
J gene: TRBJ1-1; D gene: -; CDR3 length: 14; clone size: -; V gene: TRBV2; CDR3 DNA: TGTGCCAGCAGTGTTCGGGGGGCCGACACTGAAGCTTTCTTT; CDR3 protein: CASSVRGADTEAFF
J gene: TRBJ2-2; D gene: -; CDR3 length: 13; clone size: -; V gene: TRBV6-1; CDR3 DNA: TGTGCCGTGGAACAGAGATACACCGGGGAGCTGTTTTTT; CDR3 protein: CAVEQRYTGELFF
J gene: TRBJ2-1; D gene: -; CDR3 length: 15; clone size: once; V gene: TRBV11-2; CDR3 DNA: TGTGCCAGCAGCTTAACGACAGATTCCTACAATGAGCAGTTCTTC; CDR3 protein: CASSLTTDSYNEQFF
J gene: TRBJ2-7; D gene: TRBD2; CDR3 length: 14; clone size: -; V gene: TRBV19; CDR3 DNA: TGTGCCAGTAGTTCTACTAGCGGGTTCTACGAGCAGTACTTC; CDR3 protein: CASSSTSGFYEQYF
J gene: TRBJ1-5; D gene: -; CDR3 length: 16; clone size: -; V gene: TRBV28; CDR3 DNA: TGTGCCAGCAGTCTAGGGGCCAGAAATAGCAATCAGCCCCAGCATTTT; CDR3 protein: CASSLGARNSNQPQHF
J gene: TRBJ2-2; D gene: -; CDR3 length: 15; clone size: -; V gene: TRBV19; CDR3 DNA: TGTGCCAGTAGTATTGCGGGACCGAACACCGGGGAGCTGTTTTTT; CDR3 protein: CASSIAGPNTGELFF
J gene: TRBJ2-1; D gene: TRBD2; CDR3 length: 16; clone size: -; V gene: TRBV19; CDR3 DNA: TGTGCCAGTAGTATCCATACTAGCGGGAGGAACAATGAGCAGTTCTTC; CDR3 protein: CASSIHTSGRNNEQFF
J gene: TRBJ1-1; D gene: -; CDR3 length: 18; clone size: -; V gene: TRBV28; CDR3 DNA: TGTGCCAGCAGTTTGGCCACGCAGGGGAGAGGGATGAACACTGAAGCTTTCTTT; CDR3 protein: CASSLATQGRGMNTEAFF
J gene: TRBJ2-7; D gene: -; CDR3 length: 13; clone size: -; V gene: TRBV10-2; CDR3 DNA: TGCGCCACCCGTAGCGGCCAATACTACGAGCAGTACTTC; CDR3 protein: CATRSGQYYEQYF
J gene: TRBJ2-3; D gene: -; CDR3 length: 14; clone size: -; V gene: TRBV6-4; CDR3 DNA: TGTGCCAGCAGTGAGGCTAGCGAGACAGATACGCAGTATTTT; CDR3 protein: CASSEASETDTQYF
J gene: TRBJ1-4; D gene: -; CDR3 length: 13; clone size: few; V gene: TRBV5-1; CDR3 DNA: TGCGCCAGCAGCTTGGGGCCCGGGACTAAACTGTTTTTT; CDR3 protein: CASSLGPGTKLFF
J gene: TRBJ1-1; D gene: TRBD1; CDR3 length: 13; clone size: -; V gene: TRBV7-8; CDR3 DNA: TGTGCCAGCAGCTCAGGGGGGAACACTGAAGCTTTCTTT; CDR3 protein: CASSSGGNTEAFF
J gene: TRBJ1-1; D gene: -; CDR3 length: 13; clone size: -; V gene: TRBV5-1; CDR3 DNA: TGCGCCAGCAGCTTGGATGTAAACACTGAAGCTTTCTTT; CDR3 protein: CASSLDVNTEAFF
J gene: TRBJ2-3; D gene: TRBD1; CDR3 length: 14; clone size: -; V gene: TRBV7-6; CDR3 DNA: TGTGCCAGCAGCTTACGGACAGGGGCCGATACGCAGTATTTT; CDR3 protein: CASSLRTGADTQYF
J gene: TRBJ2-7; D gene: TRBD2; CDR3 length: 15; clone size: -; V gene: TRBV6-5; CDR3 DNA: TGTGCCAGCAGTCGACTAGCGGGAGGAGTTGGCGAGCAGTACTTC; CDR3 protein: CASSRLAGGVGEQYF